A single sample gave rise to the 24 T cell receptor beta chains below, sequenced in a study of regulatory T cells in long-lasting Graves disease. Combining iRepertoire HTBI primers with Arm-PCR of CDR3 regions, the authors built TCR beta libraries. TCRdb passed the multiplex PCR reads through MiXCR, listing each CDR3 protein once. The sample yields about 660,000 distinct CDR3 sequences, 30% seen once. Time point indicated: persistent/refractory GD, antithyroid drugs over 5 years with positive TRAb. Extracted RNA from PBMCs served as the source of the TCR library. Sequenced material: peripheral blood mononuclear cells (PBMCs), taken when the disease was refractory, from a patient treated with antithyroid drugs. The receptors were gathered from a female donor with Graves disease.

Remarks on this clonotype: A much larger clone is a single base away; this may be a read error. This chain connects TRBV7-9 to TRBJ2-6; possibly TRBD1 for D (5 bases). CDR1 is SEHNR and CDR2 is FQNEAQ in the germline V gene (reference sequence). There are 15 residues in the CDR3. The CDR3, as DNA: TGTGCCAGCAGCTTAGGTAGCACTGGGGCCAACGTCCTGGCTTTC. The encoded protein is CASSLGSTGANVLAF. Full variable domain (missing parts from reference TRBV7-9 and TRBJ2-6): DTGVSQNPRHKITKRGQNVTFRCDPISEHNRLYWYRQTLGQGPEFLTYFQNEAQLEKSRLLSDRFSAERPKGSFSTLEIQRTEQGDSAMYLCASSLGSTGANVLAFGAGSRLTVL.

The V call is TRBV6-1, the J call TRBJ1-5; D gene uncertain. V was pared by 2 bases and J by 6 bases, with 11 bases between. The germline CDR1 and CDR2 sequences are MNHNS and SASEGT. This CDR3 contains 14 residues. As DNA, the CDR3 is TGTGCCAGCAGTGAATCGAGGGTTCCTCAGCCCCAGCATTTT. Its translation is CASSESRVPQPQHF.

The chain joins TRBV20-1 to TRBJ1-1; D is ambiguous. From germline, CDR1 is DFQATT and CDR2 SNEGSKA (reference sequence). CDR3 size: 13 residues. Trimming cost V 1 base and J 10 bases, with 16 bases left between them. In nucleotides, the CDR3 is TGCAGTGCTAGAGTCAGGTTAGACGGCCGAGCTTTCTTT. The encoded protein is CSARVRLDGRAFF.

The gene calls are TRBV6-2 or TRBV6-3 and TRBJ2-5; 7 bases align to TRBD2. Germline trimming cut 2 bases from V and 5 bases from J; bases unmatched to any gene: 11. The CDR3 sequence is 16 residues long. Germline lookup yields CDR1 MNHEY and CDR2 SVGEGT. The CDR3 region has the DNA TGTGCCAGCAGTTACGGGGCACGGGAGGTCCTGGAGACCCAGTACTTC. Translation: CASSYGAREVLETQYF.

The chain has TRBV12-3 or TRBV12-4 and TRBJ1-5; 10 bases align to TRBD1. Trimming took 3 bases from V and 11 from J; bases not matched to a gene: 16. This CDR3 spans 17 amino acids. The CDR3, as DNA: TGTGCCAGCAGTTTCTCCCCGGGACAGGGGCCGCCCGAGGCCCAGCATTTT. The encoded protein is CASSFSPGQGPPEAQHF.

This clonotype has only a few counts. The chain combines TRBV13 with TRBJ2-5; 8 bases match TRBD2. Losses at the gene ends were 6 bases for V and 1 base for J; bases not matched to a gene: 13. The CDR3 loop spans 17 amino acids. Germline CDR1 PRHDT, CDR2 FYEKMQ (reference sequence). CDR3 bases: TGTGCCAGCAGGCAACTAGCGGAGGAGGGGTTCCAAGAGACCCAGTACTTC. It specifies CASRQLAEEGFQETQYF.

The CDR3 DNA follows: TGTGCCAGCAGTTACTCGTCGGGCGGTATTTATGGCTACACCTTC. Translating gives CASSYSSGGIYGYTF. The V and J genes are TRBV6-5 and TRBJ1-2, with no clear D. V was pared by 0 bases and J by 5 bases, with 13 bases between. The CDR3 loop spans 15 amino acids. From germline, CDR1 is MNHEY and CDR2 SVGAGI.

Regarding this clonotype: This may be a read error, as it is one base from a much larger clone. The rearrangement uses TRBV12-3 or TRBV12-4 and TRBJ1-2; the D gene is possibly TRBD1 (5 bases). The CDR3 spans 14 residues. The CDR3 is CAGSFSGTVDGYTF. The CDR3 DNA follows: TGTGCCGGCAGTTTTTCAGGGACGGTCGATGGCTACACCTTC.

The chain couples TRBV2 to TRBJ2-4; D perhaps matches TRBD1 (6 bases). This CDR3 is built from 13 residues. CDR1 is SNHLY, CDR2 FYNNEI, per germline. Trimming cost V 4 bases and J 7 bases, with 11 bases left between them. CDR3 loop: CASSGATGNIQYF. The CDR3 DNA is TGTGCCAGCAGTGGGGCCACAGGGAACATTCAGTACTTC.

As concerns this clonotype: The junction differs from germline at one of its ends, possibly a read error. This rearrangement joins TRBV20-1 to TRBJ2-5, with 11 bases aligning to TRBD2. This CDR3 comprises 16 residues. Germline loops: CDR1 DFQATT, CDR2 SNEGSKA (reference sequence). This CDR3 reads CSARGSGRAKREIQYF. The CDR3 DNA sequence: TGCAGTGCTAGGGGTAGCGGGAGGGCGAAGCGAGAGATCCAGTACTTC.

This clonotype was seen repeatedly, ten times or more. This rearrangement joins TRBV2 to TRBJ2-2, with D hard to call. Germline V lookup: CDR1 SNHLY, CDR2 FYNNEI. V lost 2 bases and J 2 bases, leaving 15 bases between the germline ends. The CDR3 is 17 amino acids. CDR3 residues: CASSEFWAGLNTGELFF. The DNA for the CDR3 is TGTGCCAGCAGTGAATTCTGGGCAGGCCTAAACACCGGGGAGCTGTTTTTT.

The rearrangement joins TRBV15 to TRBJ1-1, with unresolved D. V shed 1 base and J shed 3 bases, with 6 bases lying between them. The CDR3 is 13 amino acids. Germline V gives CDR1 LNHNV, CDR2 YYDKDF (reference sequence). CDR3 sequence (DNA): TGTGCCACCAGCAGAGTGAGGCACACTGAAGCTTTCTTT. It is translated as CATSRVRHTEAFF.

The rearrangement joins TRBV6-2 or TRBV6-3 to TRBJ2-5; 7 bases agree with TRBD2. The germline V gene has CDR1 MNHEY and CDR2 SVGEGT. The V and J ends lost 0 bases and 5 bases, in that order; junction bases with no gene match: 9. The CDR3 spans 16 residues. This CDR3 reads CASSYSTSGVAETQYF. The CDR3 DNA reads as TGTGCCAGCAGTTACTCGACCAGCGGGGTGGCGGAGACCCAGTACTTC.

This clonotype was observed once. At one end the junction does not follow the germline gene, possibly because of a read error. CDR3 loop: CASSEDVTGSYERYF. CDR3 coding DNA: TGTGCCAGCAGTGAAGATGTGACAGGGTCCTACGAGCGGTACTTC. The rearrangement links TRBV6-1 to TRBJ2-7; 7 bases map to TRBD1. Germline-derived CDR1 and CDR2 are MNHNS and SASEGT. This CDR3 has 15 amino acids.

The sample holds many counts of this clonotype. The chain is built from TRBV6-1 and TRBJ1-5; 11 bases are shared with TRBD1. Germline CDR1 MNHNS, CDR2 SASEGT. Unmatched junction bases numbered 6, after V lost 5 bases and J lost 6 bases. The CDR3 runs 15 residues. CDR3 nucleotide sequence: TGTGCCAGCAGTAAGGACAGGGGGCATGGTCAGCCCCAGCATTTT. Encoded protein: CASSKDRGHGQPQHF.

The gene calls are TRBV10-2 and TRBJ1-5; 9 bases align to TRBD1. Germline V gene data show CDR1 as WSHSY and CDR2 as SAAADI. The CDR3 runs to 15 residues. The J segment lost 1 base and the V segment lost 7 bases, leaving 5 bases of the junction unmatched. CDR3 bases: TGCGCCAGCACTCGGACAGGGGAGAGCAATCAGCCCCAGCATTTT. Translating it yields CASTRTGESNQPQHF.

The V and J genes are TRBV12-3 or TRBV12-4 and TRBJ2-3, with a weak D call TRBD2 (6 bases). The V gene lost 6 bases and the J gene lost 0 bases, with 13 bases spanning the gap. The CDR3 contains 15 residues. The CDR3 bases are TGTGCCAGCAGCAACGAGCGGGCTAGCACAGATACGCAGTATTTT. This sequence encodes CASSNERASTDTQYF.

This clonotype was observed a handful of times. V gene TRBV4-1 combines with J gene TRBJ2-7; either TRBD1 or TRBD2 may supply D (6 bases each). V shed 2 bases and J shed 4 bases, with 18 bases lying between them. Germline V gene lookup returns CDR1 MGHRA and CDR2 YSYEKL. This CDR3 spans 16 amino acids. The CDR3 loop is CASSQPPSGGGYEQYF. For the CDR3, the DNA is TGCGCCAGCAGCCAACCCCCAAGCGGAGGGGGATACGAGCAGTACTTC.

This clonotype was counted only a few times. The chain employs TRBV12-3 or TRBV12-4 and TRBJ1-3; possibly TRBD1 for D (5 bases). V lost 5 bases and J lost 3, with 8 bases in between. This CDR3 is built from 13 residues. The CDR3: CASSPQGGNTIYF. The CDR3 region has the DNA TGTGCCAGCAGTCCGCAGGGTGGAAACACCATATATTTT.

This clonotype has ten or more counts. The chain couples TRBV28 to TRBJ2-7; 12 nucleotides align to TRBD2. Germline CDR1 reads MDHEN; CDR2 reads SYDVKM. This CDR3 contains 15 residues. The V segment lost 6 bases and the J segment 3 bases; nucleotides outside the gene matches: 6. The CDR3 bases are TGTGCCAGCAGCCCCCGGACTAGCGGGATCTACGAGCAGTACTTC. This codes for CASSPRTSGIYEQYF.

This chain uses TRBV6-5 with TRBJ2-1; 12 nucleotides agree with TRBD2. Germline CDR1 and CDR2: MNHEY and SVGAGI. The trim removed 0 bases at V and 5 bases at J, leaving 2 bases unmatched. There are 16 residues in the CDR3. CDR3 sequence (DNA): TGTGCCAGCAGTTACTCCCTAGCGGGGGGGAACAATGAGCAGTTCTTC. This codes for CASSYSLAGGNNEQFF.

V and J are TRBV6-1 and TRBJ1-1; tentative D call: TRBD1 (5 bases). V lost 7 bases, J lost 0 bases, and 18 bases lay in between. Germline CDR1 and CDR2: MNHNS and SASEGT. The CDR3 contains 16 residues. The CDR3 loop is CASTRGQGWMNTEAFF. DNA for the CDR3: TGTGCCAGCACCCGAGGCCAGGGTTGGATGAACACTGAAGCTTTCTTT.

This clonotype was seen only a few times. The rearrangement links TRBV28 to TRBJ1-1; D unclear. Germline CDR1 is MDHEN and CDR2 is SYDVKM. Trimming stripped 6 bases from V and 10 bases from J, with 15 bases between. The CDR3 is made up of 12 amino acids. For the CDR3, the DNA is TGTGCCAGCAGCCTAGGGCCCTGGGGAGCTTTCTTT. Protein sequence: CASSLGPWGAFF.

The J gene is TRBJ1-2, the V gene TRBV7-9; D remains ambiguous. The CDR3 has 15 amino acids. Between the trimmed V and J ends, which lost 3 bases and 2 bases, there was a span of 13 bases. Per the germline V gene, CDR1 is SEHNR and CDR2 is FQNEAQ (reference sequence). The CDR3 sequence is CASSFYMDGNYGYTF. CDR3 DNA: TGTGCCAGCAGCTTTTATATGGACGGAAACTATGGCTACACCTTC. The full variable domain, completed using reference TRBV7-9 and TRBJ1-2, is DTGVSQNPRHKITKRGQNVTFRCDPISEHNRLYWYRQTLGQGPEFLTYFQNEAQLEKSRLLSDRFSAERPKGSFSTLEIQRTEQGDSAMYLCASSFYMDGNYGYTFGSGTRLTVV.